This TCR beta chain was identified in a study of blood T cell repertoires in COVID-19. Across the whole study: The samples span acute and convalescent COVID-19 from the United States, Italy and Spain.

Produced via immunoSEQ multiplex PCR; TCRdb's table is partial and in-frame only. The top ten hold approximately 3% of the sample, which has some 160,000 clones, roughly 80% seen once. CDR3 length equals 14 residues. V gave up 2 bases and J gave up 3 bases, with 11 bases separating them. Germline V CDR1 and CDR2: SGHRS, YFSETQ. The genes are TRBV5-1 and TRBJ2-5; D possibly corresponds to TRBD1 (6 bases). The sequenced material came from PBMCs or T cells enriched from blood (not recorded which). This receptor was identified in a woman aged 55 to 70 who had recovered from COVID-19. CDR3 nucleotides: TGCGCCAGCAGCTTACAGGGTTGGGAAGAGACCCAGTACTTC. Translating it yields CASSLQGWEETQYF.